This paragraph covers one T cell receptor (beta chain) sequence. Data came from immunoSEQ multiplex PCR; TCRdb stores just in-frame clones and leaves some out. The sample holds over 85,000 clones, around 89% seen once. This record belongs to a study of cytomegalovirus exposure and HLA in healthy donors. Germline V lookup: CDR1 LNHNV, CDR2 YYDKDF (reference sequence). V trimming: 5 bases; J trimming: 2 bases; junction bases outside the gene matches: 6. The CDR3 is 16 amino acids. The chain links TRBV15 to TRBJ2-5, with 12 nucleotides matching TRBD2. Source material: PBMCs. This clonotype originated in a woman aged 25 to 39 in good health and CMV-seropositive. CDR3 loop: CATSRGTSGRQETQYF. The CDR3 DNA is TGTGCCACCAGCCGCGGGACTAGCGGGCGACAAGAGACCCAGTACTTC.